The clone carrying this T cell receptor beta chain was seen a few times. V shed 10 bases, J shed 3 bases, and the junction held 8 bases outside the gene matches. The CDR3 is 13 amino acids. Per germline, CDR1 MDHEN and CDR2 SYDVKM. TCRdb's table, derived via immunoSEQ multiplex PCR, lists solely in-frame clones and lacks some. The sample includes about 140,000 clones, about 80% of them seen just once. The sample originates from a study of blood T cell repertoires in COVID-19. The sequenced sample was peripheral blood. This chain links TRBV28 with TRBJ1-1; 7 bases align to TRBD1. This clonotype was obtained from a man aged 50 to 60 with acute or convalescent COVID-19. For the CDR3, the DNA is TGTGCCACCACCGACAGGGTCTACACTGAAGCTTTCTTT. It yields the protein CATTDRVYTEAFF.